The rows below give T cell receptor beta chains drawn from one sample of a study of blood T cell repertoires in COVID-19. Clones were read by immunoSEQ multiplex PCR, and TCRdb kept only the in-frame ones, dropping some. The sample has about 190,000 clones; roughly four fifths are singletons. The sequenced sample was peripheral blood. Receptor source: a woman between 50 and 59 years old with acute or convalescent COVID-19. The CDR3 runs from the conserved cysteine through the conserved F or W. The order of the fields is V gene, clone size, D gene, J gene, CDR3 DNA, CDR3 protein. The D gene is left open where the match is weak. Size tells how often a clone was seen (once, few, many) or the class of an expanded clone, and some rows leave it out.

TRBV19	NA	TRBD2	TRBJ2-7	TGTGCCAGTCGGGAGGCGGGCACCTACGAGCAGTACTTC	CASREAGTYEQYF
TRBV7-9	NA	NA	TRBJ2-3	TGTGCCAGCAGCTTATCACTGGGCAGCACAGATACGCAGTATTTT	CASSLSLGSTDTQYF
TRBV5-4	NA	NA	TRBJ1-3	TGTGCCAGCAGCACCGAAATCCACCGGTCTGGAAACACCATATATTTT	CASSTEIHRSGNTIYF
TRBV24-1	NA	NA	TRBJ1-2	TGTGCCACCAGTGATCCTGCCCAGGGGCGCAATCAAGGGGGCTACACCTTC	CATSDPAQGRNQGGYTF
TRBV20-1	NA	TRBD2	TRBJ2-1	TGCAGTGCTAGTAATAGCGGGGCAGGCAATGAGCAGTTCTTC	CSASNSGAGNEQFF
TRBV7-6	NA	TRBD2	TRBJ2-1	TGTGCCAGCAGCTCCCGCCGGCTAGCGGGAGGGAATGAGCAGTTCTTC	CASSSRRLAGGNEQFF
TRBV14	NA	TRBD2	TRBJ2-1	TGTGCCAGCAGTTTGTTGGCGGGGGGCAGGAATGAGCAGTTCTTC	CASSLLAGGRNEQFF
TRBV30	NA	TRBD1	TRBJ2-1	TGTGCCTGGAGTGTAAGGGGACAGGGGTACAATGAGCAGTTCTTC	CAWSVRGQGYNEQFF
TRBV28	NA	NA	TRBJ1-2	TGTGCCAGCAGTTTGGAGGACTATGGCTACACCTTC	CASSLEDYGYTF
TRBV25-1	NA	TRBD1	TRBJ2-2	TGTGCCAGCAGCCCGACAGGGAAGGGGGAGCTGTTTTTT	CASSPTGKGELFF
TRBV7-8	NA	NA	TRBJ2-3	TGTGCCAGCAGCTTAGAGAGGGTTAGCACAGATACGCAGTATTTT	CASSLERVSTDTQYF
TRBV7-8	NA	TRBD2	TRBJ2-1	TGTGCCAGCAGCTTAGAAACCCTCGGGACTAGCGGGGACAATGAGCAGTTCTTC	CASSLETLGTSGDNEQFF
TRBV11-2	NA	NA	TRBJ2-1	TGTGCCAGCAGCTTTCGGTACAATGAGCAGTTCTTC	CASSFRYNEQFF
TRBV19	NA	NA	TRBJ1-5	TGTGCCAGTAGTATTGGGGGGGCCCAGCCCCAGCATTTT	CASSIGGAQPQHF
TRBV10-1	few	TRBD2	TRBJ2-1	TGCGCCAGCAGTGATGGGGGGAGCGGGAGCGGGCGCGAGCAGTTCTTC	CASSDGGSGSGREQFF
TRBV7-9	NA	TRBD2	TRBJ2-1	TGTGCCAGCAGCTCCCCTAGCGGGAGGAACTACAATGAGCAGTTCTTC	CASSSPSGRNYNEQFF
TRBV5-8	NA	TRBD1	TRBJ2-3	TGTGCCAGCAGCACTCCGACCGGGACAGGGGGCAGAGGTACGCAGTATTTT	CASSTPTGTGGRGTQYF
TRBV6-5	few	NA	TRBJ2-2	TGTGCCAGCAGCCCCGGGGGGCGGAACACCGGGGAGCTGTTTTTT	CASSPGGRNTGELFF
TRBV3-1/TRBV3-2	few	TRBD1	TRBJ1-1	TGTGCCAGCAAGGGGGCCGGTGAAGCTTTCTTT	CASKGAGEAFF
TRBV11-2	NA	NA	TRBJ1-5	TGTGCCAGCAGCCCGTCGGGGGGTTTGGGCAATCAGCCCCAGCATTTT	CASSPSGGLGNQPQHF